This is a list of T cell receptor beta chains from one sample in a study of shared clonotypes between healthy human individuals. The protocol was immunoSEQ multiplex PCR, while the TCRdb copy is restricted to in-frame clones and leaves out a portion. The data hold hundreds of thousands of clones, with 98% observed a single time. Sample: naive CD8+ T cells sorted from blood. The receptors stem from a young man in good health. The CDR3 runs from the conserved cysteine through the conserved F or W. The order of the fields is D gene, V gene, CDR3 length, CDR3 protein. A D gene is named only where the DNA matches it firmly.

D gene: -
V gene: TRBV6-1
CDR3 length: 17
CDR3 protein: CASSAPASIAAAYEQYF

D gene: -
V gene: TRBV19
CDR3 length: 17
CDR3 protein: CASSMFRQGPLADTQYF

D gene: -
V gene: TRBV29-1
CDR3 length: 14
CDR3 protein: CSVDPRDGTTGYTF

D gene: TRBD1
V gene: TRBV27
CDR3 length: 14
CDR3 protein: CASSANRGDYGYTF

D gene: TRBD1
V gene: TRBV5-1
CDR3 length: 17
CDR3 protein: CASSLARTGRSRHEAFF

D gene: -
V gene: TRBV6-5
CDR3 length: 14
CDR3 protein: CASRSSRENTEAFF

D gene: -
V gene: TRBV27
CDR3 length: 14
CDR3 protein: CASSLRGANTEAFF

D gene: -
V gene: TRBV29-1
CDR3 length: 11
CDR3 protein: CSVVMRIGYTF

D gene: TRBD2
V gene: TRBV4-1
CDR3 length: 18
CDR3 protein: CASSQDPGLAGLAYEQYF

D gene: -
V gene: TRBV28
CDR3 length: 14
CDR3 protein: CASSRRGLVDEQFF

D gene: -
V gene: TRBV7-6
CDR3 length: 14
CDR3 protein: CASSPVGIYNEQFF

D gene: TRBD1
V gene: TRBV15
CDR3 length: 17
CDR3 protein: CATSRSTSRGWGETQYF

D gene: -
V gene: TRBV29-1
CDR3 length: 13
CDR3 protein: CSVEGQNTGELFF

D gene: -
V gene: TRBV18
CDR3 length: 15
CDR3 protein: CASSPQGGVSYEQYF

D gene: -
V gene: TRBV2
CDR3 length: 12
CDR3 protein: CASRAGAYEQYF

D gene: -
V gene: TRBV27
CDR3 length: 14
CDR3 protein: CASSLVPDFAEQYF

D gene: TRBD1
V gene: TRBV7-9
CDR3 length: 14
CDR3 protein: CASSSGTDNEKLFF

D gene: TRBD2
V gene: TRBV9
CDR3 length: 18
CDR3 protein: CASSTGLAGGDFREEQYF

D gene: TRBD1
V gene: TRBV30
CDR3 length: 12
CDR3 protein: CAWDRENYEQYF

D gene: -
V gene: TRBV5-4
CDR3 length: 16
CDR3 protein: CASSSGWDRGHTEAFF

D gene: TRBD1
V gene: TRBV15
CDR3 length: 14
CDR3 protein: CATSRPGTGGPQHF

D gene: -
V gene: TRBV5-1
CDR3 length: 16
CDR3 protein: CASSLGTLGGANVLTF

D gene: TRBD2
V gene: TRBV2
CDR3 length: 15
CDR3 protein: CASIGSGRYTDTQYF

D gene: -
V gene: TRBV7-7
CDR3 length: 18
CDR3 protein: CASSLAGFGGPNTGELFF

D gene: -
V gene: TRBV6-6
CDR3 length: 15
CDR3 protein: CASSYSRESTGELFF

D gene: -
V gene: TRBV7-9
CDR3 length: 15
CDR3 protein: CASSLQAHAYNEQFF

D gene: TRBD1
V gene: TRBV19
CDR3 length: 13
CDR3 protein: CASSIRQGYEQYF

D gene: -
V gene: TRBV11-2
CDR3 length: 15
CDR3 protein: CASSPDGGSSQEQYF

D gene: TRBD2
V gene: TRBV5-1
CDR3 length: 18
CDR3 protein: CASSLGVSGRAVQETQYF

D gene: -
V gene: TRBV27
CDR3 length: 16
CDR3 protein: CASSLSGSTSTDTQYF

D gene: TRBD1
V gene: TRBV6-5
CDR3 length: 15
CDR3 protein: CASSTDRGYNYGYTF